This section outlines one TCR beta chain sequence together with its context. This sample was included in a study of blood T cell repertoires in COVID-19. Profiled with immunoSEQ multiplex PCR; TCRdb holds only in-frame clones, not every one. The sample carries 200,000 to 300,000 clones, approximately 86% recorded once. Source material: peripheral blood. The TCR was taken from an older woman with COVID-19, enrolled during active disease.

CDR3 sequence: CASSQYGGQGQETQYF. The CDR3 DNA sequence: TGTGCCAGCAGCCAATACGGGGGACAGGGACAAGAGACCCAGTACTTC. The chain couples TRBV16 to TRBJ2-5, with 9 bases matching TRBD1. J was trimmed by 2 bases and V by 1 base; bases with no gene match: 5. Germline CDR1 reads KGHSY; CDR2 reads FQNENV. The CDR3 consists of 16 residues.